This T cell receptor (beta chain) was documented in a study of shared clonotypes between healthy human individuals. Clones were read by immunoSEQ multiplex PCR, and TCRdb kept only the in-frame ones, dropping some. The profile covers hundreds of thousands of clones, with roughly 73% appearing a single time and 1.5% to 2% taken by the ten largest. Germline CDR1 LNHDA, CDR2 SQIVND (reference sequence). This CDR3 contains 12 residues. Trimming took 4 bases from V and 14 from J; bases not matched to a gene: 4. This clone has at least ten counts. Material: memory CD4+ T cells sorted from blood. Subset in this sample: CD45RA-negative fraction. V gene TRBV19 combines with J gene TRBJ2-1; TRBD1 matches at 11 bases. The origin of this receptor is a woman in her thirties in good health. Here the CDR3 DNA reads TGTGCCAGTAGTACAGGACAGGGGGCCGAGTTCTTC. This gives the protein CASSTGQGAEFF.